Listed here are 22 T cell receptor beta chains from one sample, sequenced in a study of vaccination and CD4 T cells after COVID-19. Time point reported: late sampling 161 to 241 days after vaccination in three convalescent patients. Specified treatment: 10-day PBMC culture with coronavirus spike peptide pools or control peptides (ViraFEST assay). These TCRs are of unknown antigen specificity. Sequencing of DNA taken from cultured CD4+ T cells relied on the Oncomine TCR Beta short-read assay. TCRdb passed the PCR reads through MiXCR, listing each CDR3 protein once. The sample lists about 25,000 distinct CDR3 sequences, 36% occurring once. Sequencing used CD4+ T cells from blood, cultured in vitro, obtained about 7 months after SARS-CoV-2 vaccination. The receptors originated from a human donor who had recovered from COVID-19.

The chain is built from TRBV19 and TRBJ2-5; 12 bases agree with TRBD1. The germline CDR1 and CDR2 sequences are LNHDA and SQIVND (reference sequence). V trimming: 3 bases; J trimming: 7 bases; junction bases outside the gene matches: 6. CDR3 length equals 15 residues. CDR3 region: CASSIGDRGLGTQYF. Here the CDR3 DNA reads TGTGCCAGTAGTATTGGGGACAGGGGGCTGGGGACCCAGTACTTC.

CDR3 residues: CSVRLKPLAGGQEQYF. The DNA for the CDR3 is TGCAGCGTTAGATTGAAACCCCTAGCGGGAGGGCAGGAGCAGTACTTC. The chain is built from TRBV29-1 and TRBJ2-7; TRBD2 agrees at 12 bases. Germline assignment: CDR1 SQVTM and CDR2 ANQGSEA. The V and J ends lost 5 bases and 7 bases, in that order; junction bases with no gene match: 15. CDR3 length equals 16 residues.

This chain links TRBV9 with TRBJ2-1; D remains ambiguous. This CDR3 is built from 12 residues. Trimming shortened V by 6 bases and J by 9 bases, and 13 bases separated the two germline ends. Looked up from germline, CDR1 is SGDLS and CDR2 is YYNGEE. CDR3 loop: CASTPDLGEQFF. The CDR3 bases are TGTGCCAGCACACCCGACCTTGGTGAGCAGTTCTTC. The full variable domain, with the rest looked up from reference TRBV9 and TRBJ2-1, is DSGVTQTPKHLITATGQRVTLRCSPRSGDLSVYWYQQSLDQGLQFLIQYYNGEERAKGNILERFSAQQFPDLHSELNLSSLELGDSALYFCASTPDLGEQFFGPGTRLTVL.

The chain employs TRBV20-1 and TRBJ2-3, with D perhaps being TRBD1 or TRBD2 (6 bases each). Looked up from germline, CDR1 is DFQATT and CDR2 is SNEGSKA (reference sequence). The CDR3 length is 15 residues. Trimming pared 6 bases from V and 4 bases from J, leaving 20 bases between. The CDR3 nucleotides are TGCAGTGCCCGGGGGCTAAACGGAAACGCAGATACGCAGTATTTT. As protein: CSARGLNGNADTQYF.

On this clonotype: One end of the junction fails to match germline, which may point to a read error. The V gene is TRBV7-2, the J gene TRBJ2-5, with a weak D call TRBD1 (5 bases). Germline values: CDR1 SGHTA, CDR2 FQGNSA. This CDR3 contains 13 residues. This chain's CDR3 is CASSSQGSETQYF. CDR3 sequence (DNA): TGCGCCAGCAGCTCGCAGGGTTCCGAGACCCAGTACTTC. Combining the CDR3 with reference TRBV7-2 and TRBJ2-5 gives the whole variable domain GAGVSQSPSNKVTEKGKDVELRCDPISGHTALYWYRQSLGQGLEFLIYFQGNSAPDKSGLPSDRFSAERTGGSVSTLTIQRTQQEDSAVYLCASSSQGSETQYFGPGTRLLVL.

This clonotype has just a few counts. The chain recombines TRBV28 with TRBJ2-5, with 10 nucleotides matching TRBD2. There are 16 residues in the CDR3. With V trimmed by 3 bases and J by 3 bases, 7 bases remained unmatched. CDR1 is MDHEN and CDR2 is SYDVKM in the germline V gene. The CDR3 region has the DNA TGTGCCAGCAGTTTGCTAGCGGGAGCACAGAAAGAGACCCAGTACTTC. Encoded protein: CASSLLAGAQKETQYF.

J is TRBJ2-7 and V is TRBV7-9; 7 positions match TRBD2. The CDR3 contains 16 residues. The germline V gene has CDR1 SEHNR and CDR2 FQNEAQ (reference sequence). The junction had 8 bases not matched to a gene; V was cut back by 2 bases and J by 1 base. Here the CDR3 reads CASSLFERDPSYEQYF. The DNA of the CDR3 is TGTGCCAGCAGCTTATTCGAGCGGGACCCTTCCTACGAGCAGTACTTC.

The DNA for the CDR3 is TGTGCCAGTAGTCCCGAAGGGACCATAGAACAGCCCCAGCATTTT. Protein product: CASSPEGTIEQPQHF. The chain uses TRBV19 and TRBJ1-5; TRBD1 might be the D (5 bases). The germline V gene encodes CDR1 LNHDA and CDR2 SQIVND (reference sequence). This CDR3 has 15 residues. Trimming cost V 5 bases and J 7 bases, with 18 bases left between them.

The chain links TRBV10-3 to TRBJ1-6; D is unclear. Trimming took 6 bases from V and 7 from J, leaving 7 bases between them. The CDR3 has 12 residues. Per germline, CDR1 ENHRY and CDR2 SYGVKD. The CDR3 is CAISVTNSPLHF. CDR3 in DNA: TGTGCCATCAGCGTTACAAATTCACCCCTCCACTTT.

The CDR3 here is CASRSTGTIWYEQYF. As DNA, the CDR3 is TGTGCCAGTAGATCGACAGGGACGATCTGGTACGAGCAGTACTTC. The chain joins TRBV19 to TRBJ2-7, with 7 bases matching TRBD1. The CDR3 spans 15 residues. The ends lost 6 bases at V and 4 bases at J; junction bases unmatched: 12. Germline V gives CDR1 LNHDA, CDR2 SQIVND (reference sequence).

This clonotype was counted between two and nine times. The V and J genes are TRBV11-1 and TRBJ2-7; TRBD1 matches 8 bases. V trimming: 6 bases; J trimming: 0 bases; junction bases outside the gene matches: 4. The germline V gene has CDR1 SGHAT and CDR2 FQDESV (reference sequence). This CDR3 spans 14 amino acids. CDR3 protein: CASRSGTGSYEQYF. The CDR3 region has the DNA TGTGCCAGCAGGTCCGGGACAGGCTCCTACGAGCAGTACTTC.

The genes are TRBV9 and TRBJ1-5; the D is unclear. Germline CDR1 reads SGDLS; CDR2 reads YYNGEE. The length of the CDR3 is 13 residues. V was pared by 0 bases and J by 3 bases, with 4 bases between. CDR3 bases: TGTGCCAGCAGCGTAGGTTTCAATCAGCCCCAGCATTTT. As protein: CASSVGFNQPQHF.

V and J are TRBV7-8 and TRBJ2-1; D is uncertain. The germline gives CDR1 SGHVS, CDR2 FQNEAQ. The CDR3 has 17 amino acids. The V end was cut by 5 bases, the J end by 0 bases, with 17 bases between. The CDR3 DNA sequence: TGTGCCAGCAGCCCAAAGAGTCTATCCTTCTCCTACAATGAGCAGTTCTTC. This codes for CASSPKSLSFSYNEQFF.

The chain couples TRBV7-8 to TRBJ2-1; D call uncertain. Trimming took off 5 bases at V and 8 bases at J, with 13 bases between the two ends. Germline lookup yields CDR1 SGHVS and CDR2 FQNEAQ. The CDR3 sequence is 13 residues long. CDR3 in DNA: TGTGCCAGCAGCCAAGAGGACGGCTATGAGCAGTTCTTC. Translated: CASSQEDGYEQFF.

This clonotype was picked up a small number of times. The V and J genes are TRBV6-2 or TRBV6-3 and TRBJ2-1; TRBD1 matches 10 bases. Trimming took 5 bases from V and 7 from J; bases not matched to a gene: 8. CDR1 MNHEY and CDR2 SVGEGT come from the germline V gene. This CDR3 is 15 amino acids long. The chain's CDR3 is CASSLGTGEWNEQFF. The CDR3 nucleotides read TGTGCCAGCAGTCTCGGGACAGGGGAATGGAATGAGCAGTTCTTC.

This clonotype was seen a handful of times. The CDR3 sequence is CASKGPGLNYGYTF. CDR3 sequence (DNA): TGTGCCAGCAAGGGGCCAGGGCTTAACTATGGCTACACCTTC. The rearrangement links TRBV2 to TRBJ1-2, with a tentative D call TRBD1 (5 bases). The CDR3 runs 14 residues. The V gene's germline CDR1 is SNHLY and CDR2 FYNNEI. V was clipped by 7 bases and J by 1 base, with 13 bases between them.

The gene calls are TRBV30 and TRBJ2-1; 8 bases map to TRBD2. This CDR3 contains 14 residues. Trimming removed 0 bases from V and 8 bases from J; junction bases left unmatched: 6. Per germline, CDR1 GTSNPN and CDR2 SVGIG (reference sequence). The CDR3 DNA follows: TGTGCCTGGAGTGTATGGCTAGCGGGCGATGAGCAGTTCTTC. It is translated as CAWSVWLAGDEQFF.

This chain links TRBV24-1 with TRBJ2-1, with no clear D. Germline V gene lookup returns CDR1 KGHDR and CDR2 SFDVKD. CDR3 length: 11 amino acids. Trimming stripped 7 bases from V and 8 bases from J, with 8 bases between. CDR3 loop: CATSINDEQFF. The CDR3, as DNA: TGTGCCACCAGCATCAACGATGAGCAGTTCTTC.

This chain uses TRBV4-1 with TRBJ2-3, with D maybe TRBD1 (6 bases). The CDR3 extends over 14 amino acids. Trimming stripped 1 base from V and 6 bases from J, with 11 bases between. CDR1 MGHRA and CDR2 YSYEKL come from the germline V gene. This CDR3 reads CASSQGTGSDTQYF. CDR3 nucleotide sequence: TGCGCCAGCAGCCAAGGAACAGGGTCTGATACGCAGTATTTT.

The chain carries TRBV7-9 and TRBJ2-5; 8 bases map to TRBD2. In germline, CDR1 is SEHNR, CDR2 FQNEAQ (reference sequence). CDR3 length: 15 residues. Unmatched junction bases numbered 5, after V lost 3 bases and J lost 2 bases. CDR3 bases: TGTGCCAGCAGCTTCCCGGGGGGGCTACAAGAGACCCAGTACTTC. Encoded protein: CASSFPGGLQETQYF.

This clonotype was observed a handful of times. The CDR3 loop reads CAISGGGRGYEQYF. DNA for the CDR3: TGTGCCATCAGTGGCGGGGGGCGCGGTTACGAGCAGTACTTC. The rearrangement links TRBV10-3 to TRBJ2-7; 8 bases are a match to TRBD2. Germline-derived CDR1 and CDR2 are ENHRY and SYGVKD. The CDR3 is made up of 14 amino acids. V gave up 4 bases and J gave up 4 bases; unmatched junction bases: 6.

The gene calls are TRBV21-1 and TRBJ1-5; the table's D call, TRBD1, was not checked against the DNA. TRBV21-1 is designated a pseudogene. This CDR3 region has 17 residues. DNA for the CDR3: TGTGCCAGCAGCAAAGAACGAGACAGACACAGCAATCAGCCCCAGCATTTT. Translated: CASSKERDRHSNQPQHF.